The T cell receptor (beta chain) described here comes from a study of metastatic and nonmetastatic thyroid tumors. Through MiXCR, TCRdb re-clonotyped the PCR reads. The sample holds 85,000 to 100,000 clones; about an eighth are singletons and the top ten take around 10%. No patient had received any treatment before thyroid surgery. There are many counts of this clone. Looked up from germline, CDR1 is SGHVS and CDR2 is FNYEAQ. Trimming stripped 5 bases from V and 4 bases from J, with 17 bases between. The CDR3 extends over 16 amino acids. Material: blood. This TCR was recovered from a female donor with papillary thyroid cancer or a benign thyroid nodule (not recorded which). Some clones in this sample may be carry-over from other donors' samples. The chain couples TRBV7-6 to TRBJ2-2; weak D call: TRBD1 (6 bases). In DNA form, the CDR3 reads TGTGCCAGCAGCGAACAGGGCGTGGGGGTCACCGGGGAGCTGTTTTTT. Its protein product is CASSEQGVGVTGELFF.